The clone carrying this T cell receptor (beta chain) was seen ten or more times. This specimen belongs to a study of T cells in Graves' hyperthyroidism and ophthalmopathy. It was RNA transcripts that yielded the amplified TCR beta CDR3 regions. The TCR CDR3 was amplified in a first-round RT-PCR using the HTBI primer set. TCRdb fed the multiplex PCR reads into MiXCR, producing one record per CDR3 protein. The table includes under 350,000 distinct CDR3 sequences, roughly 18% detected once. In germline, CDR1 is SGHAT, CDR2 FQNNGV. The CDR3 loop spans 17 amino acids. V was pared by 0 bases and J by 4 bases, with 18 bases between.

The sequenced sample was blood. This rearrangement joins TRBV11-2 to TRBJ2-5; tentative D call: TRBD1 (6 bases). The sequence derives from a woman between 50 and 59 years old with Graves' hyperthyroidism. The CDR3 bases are TGTGCCAGCAGCTTAGACCCGACAGGACAGTGGGCAGAGACCCAGTACTTC. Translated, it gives CASSLDPTGQWAETQYF.